This TCR beta chain appears in the sequencing data of a study of shared clonotypes between healthy human individuals. Study details: There were three CD4 naive, three CD4 memory, two CD8 naive and one CD8 memory plates per donor. General study points: Researchers found naive subsets generally carried larger estimated richness than memory subsets. All-four-donor shared clonotypes had higher generation probabilities than non-shared clonotypes did.

As regards this clone: Antigen unknown.

Several immunoSEQ plates received, in even portions, the genomic DNA of each subset. Some clones are missing from TCRdb's copy, which holds only in-frame ones; the method was immunoSEQ multiplex PCR. Among more than 850,000 clones listed, approximately 80% were seen once. CDR1 is SGHDT, CDR2 YYEEEE, per germline. V was clipped by 4 bases and J by 4 bases; unmatched bases: 14. This CDR3 contains 17 residues. V gene TRBV5-6 combines with J gene TRBJ1-3; 7 positions agree with TRBD1. The origin of this receptor is a man in his late teens or twenties in good health. Some clones in this sample may be carry-over from other donors' samples. Source material: memory CD4+ T cells from PBMCs. Subset indicated: CD45RA-negative fraction. CDR3 residues: CASSQFTGAGWGNTIYF. CDR3 DNA: TGTGCCAGCAGCCAATTTACAGGGGCCGGCTGGGGAAACACCATATATTTT. Supplemented by reference TRBV5-6 and TRBJ1-3, the full variable domain reads DAGVTQSPTHLIKTRGQQVTLRCSPKSGHDTVSWYQQALGQGPQFIFQYYEEEERQRGNFPDRFSGHQFPNYSSELNVNALLLGDSALYLCASSQFTGAGWGNTIYFGEGSWLTVV.